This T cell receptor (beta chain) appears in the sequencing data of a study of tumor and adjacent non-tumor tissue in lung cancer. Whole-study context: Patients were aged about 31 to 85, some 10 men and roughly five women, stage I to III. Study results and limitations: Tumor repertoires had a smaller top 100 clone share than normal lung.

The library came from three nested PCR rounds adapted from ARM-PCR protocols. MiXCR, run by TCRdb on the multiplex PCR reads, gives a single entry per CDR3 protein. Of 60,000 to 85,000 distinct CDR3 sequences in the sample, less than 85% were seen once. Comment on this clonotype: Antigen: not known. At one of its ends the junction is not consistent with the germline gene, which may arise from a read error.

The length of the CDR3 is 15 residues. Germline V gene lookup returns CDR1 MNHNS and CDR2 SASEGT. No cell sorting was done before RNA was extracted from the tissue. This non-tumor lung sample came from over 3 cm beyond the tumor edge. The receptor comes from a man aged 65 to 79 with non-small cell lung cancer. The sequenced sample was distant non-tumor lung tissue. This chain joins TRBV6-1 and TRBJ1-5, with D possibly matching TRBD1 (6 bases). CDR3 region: CASSEETGGVQQKNF. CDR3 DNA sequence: TGTGCCAGCAGTGAAGAGACCGGGGGCGTTCAGCAGAAGAATTTT.